This TCR beta chain was sequenced during a study of OX40 agonist ivuxolimab in advanced cancers. Some background on the complete study: Ivuxolimab was an agonistic, fully human IgG2 monoclonal antibody directed against OX40 (CD134), a costimulatory receptor. Intravenous ivuxolimab was administered to patients every 2 weeks at six dose levels: 0.01, 0.1, 0.3, 1.5, 3 and 10 mg/kg. Among the roughly 52 dose-escalation patients, some 20 had hepatocellular carcinoma, roughly 15 melanoma, 9 renal cell carcinoma and 9 head and neck cancer. In the dose-escalation cohort, roughly 80% of patients were male, and the mean age was about 55 years, with a range of roughly 20 to 85. Patients were allowed to have had prior anti-PD-1, anti-PD-L1 or anti-CTLA-4 therapy, and 40% of the dose-escalation patients had been treated with checkpoint inhibitors. Partial responses occurred in three dose-escalation patients: two with cutaneous melanoma and one with hepatocellular carcinoma. Peripheral TCRbeta sequencing was intended to test whether TCR sequence diversity was altered and clonal T-cell expansion was caused by ivuxolimab. The paper covers the monotherapy dose-escalation part of the phase I ivuxolimab trial, which included N of about 50 patients.

Reading from cysteine to phenylalanine, the CDR3 counts 15 amino acids. Only the CDR3 part of the read is kept: 45 bases, read in frame from the first base. Via the germline V gene, CDR1 is MNHNS and CDR2 SASEGT. Unmatched junction bases come to 11, with V trimmed by 6 bases and J by 6 bases. The trial excluded patients who had a history of autoimmune disease or who were on systemic immunosuppression. In every dose cohort, peripheral blood was drawn for TCR sequencing at baseline, cycle 4 day 1, and cycle 7 day 1. Samples came from an open-label, multicenter, first-in-human phase I dose-escalation trial of ivuxolimab. The trial enrolled adults with locally advanced or metastatic head and neck squamous cell, hepatocellular, melanoma or renal cell carcinoma. Before TCR sequencing, CD4+ T cells and CD8+ T cells were sorted from peripheral blood as separate populations. The research as a whole found: Which antigens the clonally expanded peripheral T cells were specific for was not determined. On average, CD8+ T cells showed more expanded clones than CD4+ T cells after ivuxolimab. Low levels of normalized T-cell clonal expansion were also seen in some nonresponding patients. In the 0.1-3.0 mg/kg groups, partial responders were among the patients with the lowest normalized peripheral clonal expansion, particularly in CD8+ T cells. At doses of 0.1 to 3.0 mg/kg, clonal expansion of both CD4+ and CD8+ T cells in blood was seen between baseline and week 6.

Note on this clone: What antigen it recognizes has not been identified. Base qualities were left out, and no much larger clone turns up one base away.

For sequencing of the TCRbeta CDR3 region, genomic DNA was extracted from the sorted cells. The immunoSEQ Assay was used to sequence the TCRbeta CDR3 regions. Entries here come from immuneACCESS through TCRdb and include only in-frame sequences with V and J called. Some clones fail to appear in such tables; in the studies checked, an unresolved V gene covers under half of the shortfall, and the cause of the remainder is unknown. The sample contains around 68,000 clones, 85% to 95% of them found a single time. 1.1% of the sample rests with the top ten. Material: CD4+ or CD8+ T cells sorted from blood, obtained in a trial of the OX40 agonist ivuxolimab. The receptor chain draws on TRBV6-1 and TRBJ2-7, and 10 bases in between align with TRBD1. The clonotype was recovered from an adult with an advanced solid tumor such as melanoma, head and neck, liver or kidney cancer. Read as DNA, the sequence is TGTGCCAGCAGGCTCGTTTCGGGACAGGGGACCGAGCAGTACTTC. Its product reads: CASRLVSGQGTEQYF.